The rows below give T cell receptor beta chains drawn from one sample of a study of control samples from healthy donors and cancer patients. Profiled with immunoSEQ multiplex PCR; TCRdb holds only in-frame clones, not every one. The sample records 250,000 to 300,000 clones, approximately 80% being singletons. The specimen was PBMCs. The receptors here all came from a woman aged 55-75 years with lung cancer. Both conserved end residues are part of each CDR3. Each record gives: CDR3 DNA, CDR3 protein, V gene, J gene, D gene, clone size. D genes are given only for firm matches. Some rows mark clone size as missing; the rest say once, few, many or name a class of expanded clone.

CDR3nt: TGTGCCAGCAGCCTCGTAGCGGGAGGGTACACAGATACGCAGTATTTT
CDR3aa: CASSLVAGGYTDTQYF
v_gene: TRBV7-3
j_gene: TRBJ2-3
d_gene: TRBD2
abundance: .

CDR3nt: TGTGCCACCAGCAGAGATGGCGTTGCCACCGGGGAGCTGTTTTTT
CDR3aa: CATSRDGVATGELFF
v_gene: TRBV15
j_gene: TRBJ2-2
d_gene: .
abundance: .

CDR3nt: TGCGCCAGCAGCCCCGACGGACAGGGGGCTGCTAATGAAAAACTGTTTTTT
CDR3aa: CASSPDGQGAANEKLFF
v_gene: TRBV5-1
j_gene: TRBJ1-4
d_gene: TRBD1
abundance: .

CDR3nt: TGTGCCAGCAGCCTGCAGACAGCGAACACCGGGGAGCTGTTTTTT
CDR3aa: CASSLQTANTGELFF
v_gene: TRBV7-3
j_gene: TRBJ2-2
d_gene: .
abundance: .

CDR3nt: TGTGCCAGCGATGACAGGGCGAACACTGAAGCTTTCTTT
CDR3aa: CASDDRANTEAFF
v_gene: TRBV19
j_gene: TRBJ1-1
d_gene: TRBD1
abundance: .

CDR3nt: TGCAGTGCTAGCGAGACTATGGGACTACTCTTT
CDR3aa: CSASETMGLLF
v_gene: TRBV20-1
j_gene: TRBJ1-1
d_gene: .
abundance: few

CDR3nt: TGTGCCAGCAGTTTGGTGGGGTTGGGTAAGGGCCCCTATGGCTACACCTTC
CDR3aa: CASSLVGLGKGPYGYTF
v_gene: TRBV27
j_gene: TRBJ1-2
d_gene: .
abundance: .

CDR3nt: TGTGCAAGGGGGCCGCCCAAGCCAAGCAATGAGCAGTTCTTC
CDR3aa: CARGPPKPSNEQFF
v_gene: TRBV12-2
j_gene: TRBJ2-1
d_gene: .
abundance: .

CDR3nt: TGTGCCAGCAGTCGAGGACAGGGAGTCGCCGGGGAGCTGTTTTTT
CDR3aa: CASSRGQGVAGELFF
v_gene: TRBV2
j_gene: TRBJ2-2
d_gene: TRBD1
abundance: .

CDR3nt: TGCGCCATCGAGGACAGGGCTGAACCTAAATCAGCCCAGCATTTT
CDR3aa: CAIEDRAEPKSAQHF
v_gene: TRBV10-1
j_gene: TRBJ1-5
d_gene: TRBD1
abundance: .

CDR3nt: TGTGCCAGCAGTGCCGGCACCGGGGAGCTGTTTTTT
CDR3aa: CASSAGTGELFF
v_gene: TRBV2
j_gene: TRBJ2-2
d_gene: .
abundance: .

CDR3nt: TGTGCCATCAGTGAAAATTCCTACAACTATGGCTACACCTTC
CDR3aa: CAISENSYNYGYTF
v_gene: TRBV10-3
j_gene: TRBJ1-2
d_gene: .
abundance: once

CDR3nt: TGTGCCAGCAGCCTCAGCGGGAATTCCTACAATGAGCAGTTCTTC
CDR3aa: CASSLSGNSYNEQFF
v_gene: TRBV7-8
j_gene: TRBJ2-1
d_gene: TRBD2
abundance: .

CDR3nt: TGCGCCAGCAGCTTCCACAGGGGGCCGGGAACCGGGGAGCTGTTTTTT
CDR3aa: CASSFHRGPGTGELFF
v_gene: TRBV5-1
j_gene: TRBJ2-2
d_gene: TRBD1
abundance: .

CDR3nt: TGTGCCACCAGTGATAGGACTAGATCTGGAGAGACCCAGTACTTC
CDR3aa: CATSDRTRSGETQYF
v_gene: TRBV24-1
j_gene: TRBJ2-5
d_gene: TRBD2
abundance: .

CDR3nt: TGTGCCAGCAGCCAAGAGACCCAGTACTTC
CDR3aa: CASSQETQYF
v_gene: TRBV3-1/TRBV3-2
j_gene: TRBJ2-5
d_gene: .
abundance: few

CDR3nt: TGTGCCAGCAGCATACTAGGACAGGGGGGCTATGGCTACACCTTC
CDR3aa: CASSILGQGGYGYTF
v_gene: TRBV12-1
j_gene: TRBJ1-2
d_gene: .
abundance: .

CDR3nt: TGTGCCTGCGGACGGCGGCGTGTGGATACGCAGTATTTT
CDR3aa: CACGRRRVDTQYF
v_gene: TRBV30
j_gene: TRBJ2-3
d_gene: .
abundance: .

CDR3nt: TGTGCCAGCAGCTTGGGCAGCTTCCCTGAAAAACTGTTTTTT
CDR3aa: CASSLGSFPEKLFF
v_gene: TRBV5-6
j_gene: TRBJ1-4
d_gene: .
abundance: .

CDR3nt: TGCAGCGTTGAAGACGGACTCCTCTATGGCTACACCTTC
CDR3aa: CSVEDGLLYGYTF
v_gene: TRBV29-1
j_gene: TRBJ1-2
d_gene: .
abundance: .

CDR3nt: TGTGCCAGCCACTTTTCCGGGGCTAATGAAAAACTGTTTTTT
CDR3aa: CASHFSGANEKLFF
v_gene: TRBV19
j_gene: TRBJ1-4
d_gene: .
abundance: .

CDR3nt: TGTGCCAGCTCATCCCCGACCTATGAAGCTTTCTTT
CDR3aa: CASSSPTYEAFF
v_gene: TRBV18
j_gene: TRBJ1-1
d_gene: .
abundance: .

CDR3nt: TGTGCCAGCAGTGAAGTGGCCTATGGCTACACCTTC
CDR3aa: CASSEVAYGYTF
v_gene: TRBV6-1
j_gene: TRBJ1-2
d_gene: .
abundance: .

CDR3nt: TGTGCCAGTAGTATCCCGTGGGGGGCCTTGAATGGTGAGCAGTTCTTC
CDR3aa: CASSIPWGALNGEQFF
v_gene: TRBV19
j_gene: TRBJ2-1
d_gene: .
abundance: .

CDR3nt: TGCAGTGCTAGTTGGGACGGCTACACCTTC
CDR3aa: CSASWDGYTF
v_gene: TRBV20-1
j_gene: TRBJ1-2
d_gene: .
abundance: few

CDR3nt: TGTGCCAGCAGTGTGCTAGCGGGAGCCACAGATACGCAGTATTTT
CDR3aa: CASSVLAGATDTQYF
v_gene: TRBV2
j_gene: TRBJ2-3
d_gene: TRBD2
abundance: .

CDR3nt: TGCGCCAGCAGTAAGGGGAAGGGGGTAGACACTGAAGCTTTCTTT
CDR3aa: CASSKGKGVDTEAFF
v_gene: TRBV23-1
j_gene: TRBJ1-1
d_gene: .
abundance: .

CDR3nt: TGTGCCAGCAGGACTCTTCCTGATCCGCCCCAGCATTTT
CDR3aa: CASRTLPDPPQHF
v_gene: TRBV6-7
j_gene: TRBJ1-5
d_gene: .
abundance: once

CDR3nt: TGTGCCAGCAGTTATAGGGGGCACGATCAGCCCCAGCATTTT
CDR3aa: CASSYRGHDQPQHF
v_gene: TRBV6-6
j_gene: TRBJ1-5
d_gene: TRBD1
abundance: .

CDR3nt: TGCGCCAGCAGTTACTCCGGGACAGGGGTTTTTAGCAATCAGCCCCAGCATTTT
CDR3aa: CASSYSGTGVFSNQPQHF
v_gene: TRBV10-1
j_gene: TRBJ1-5
d_gene: TRBD1
abundance: once

CDR3nt: TGTGCCAGCAGTTACTCCGGCCTGGTGGATACGCAGTATTTT
CDR3aa: CASSYSGLVDTQYF
v_gene: TRBV6-5
j_gene: TRBJ2-3
d_gene: .
abundance: once

CDR3nt: TGTGCCAGCAGTTACACAGGGCCCAACGAGCAGTACTTC
CDR3aa: CASSYTGPNEQYF
v_gene: TRBV6-5
j_gene: TRBJ2-7
d_gene: .
abundance: .

CDR3nt: TGCGCCAGCAGCTGGCAGACAGTCCAAGAGACCCAGTACTTC
CDR3aa: CASSWQTVQETQYF
v_gene: TRBV5-1
j_gene: TRBJ2-5
d_gene: .
abundance: .

CDR3nt: TGTGCCAGCAGCTTAGGGCGGGGCCAAAATGAAAAACTGTTTTTT
CDR3aa: CASSLGRGQNEKLFF
v_gene: TRBV7-9
j_gene: TRBJ1-4
d_gene: .
abundance: .

CDR3nt: TGTGCCAGCAGCGCACCGGGACACTTCTATGGCTACACCTTC
CDR3aa: CASSAPGHFYGYTF
v_gene: TRBV3-1/TRBV3-2
j_gene: TRBJ1-2
d_gene: .
abundance: .

CDR3nt: TGCAGTGCTAGTCCCAACCGGGATCAGCCCCAGCATTTT
CDR3aa: CSASPNRDQPQHF
v_gene: TRBV20-1
j_gene: TRBJ1-5
d_gene: .
abundance: .

CDR3nt: TGTGCCAGCAGCTTAGGGGACCGGGCCAACTCTGGAAACACCATATATTTT
CDR3aa: CASSLGDRANSGNTIYF
v_gene: TRBV7-8
j_gene: TRBJ1-3
d_gene: .
abundance: .

CDR3nt: TGTGCTAGCAGCCTGCAACCGGGGGGCGCAGGGGTCGATACGCAGTATTTT
CDR3aa: CASSLQPGGAGVDTQYF
v_gene: TRBV7-7
j_gene: TRBJ2-3
d_gene: .
abundance: .

CDR3nt: TGTGCCAGCAGTGAAGACAGGGAGACCCAGTACTTC
CDR3aa: CASSEDRETQYF
v_gene: TRBV6-1
j_gene: TRBJ2-5
d_gene: .
abundance: once

CDR3nt: TGCGCCAGCAGCCTGATAGCGGGAGCCTACAATGAGCAGTTCTTC
CDR3aa: CASSLIAGAYNEQFF
v_gene: TRBV5-1
j_gene: TRBJ2-1
d_gene: TRBD2
abundance: .

CDR3nt: TGTGCCAGCAGTGAAGCCGGTTTCGAGACCCAGTACTTC
CDR3aa: CASSEAGFETQYF
v_gene: TRBV6-1
j_gene: TRBJ2-5
d_gene: .
abundance: few

CDR3nt: TGTGCCAGCAAACCTGGACGTATTAATCAGCCCCAGCATTTT
CDR3aa: CASKPGRINQPQHF
v_gene: TRBV27
j_gene: TRBJ1-5
d_gene: .
abundance: .

CDR3nt: TGCGCCAGCAGCTGGACAGGGGGCGTAGACTATGGCTACACCTTC
CDR3aa: CASSWTGGVDYGYTF
v_gene: TRBV5-1
j_gene: TRBJ1-2
d_gene: TRBD1
abundance: .

CDR3nt: TGCAGCGGGGGGACCGTGAACACTGAAGCTTTCTTT
CDR3aa: CSGGTVNTEAFF
v_gene: TRBV29-1
j_gene: TRBJ1-1
d_gene: .
abundance: .

CDR3nt: TGTGCCATCAGTGGCGGGGCGTTGGGCTTGGGCACTGAAGCTTTCTTT
CDR3aa: CAISGGALGLGTEAFF
v_gene: TRBV10-3
j_gene: TRBJ1-1
d_gene: .
abundance: .

CDR3nt: TGCAGTGCTAGTAAGGCCGGATTAGGGATTGATCAGCCCCAGCATTTT
CDR3aa: CSASKAGLGIDQPQHF
v_gene: TRBV20-1
j_gene: TRBJ1-5
d_gene: .
abundance: .

CDR3nt: TGCGCCAGCATGAGGGACAGCTATGGCTACACCTTC
CDR3aa: CASMRDSYGYTF
v_gene: TRBV10-2
j_gene: TRBJ1-2
d_gene: TRBD1
abundance: few

CDR3nt: TGTGCCAGCAGTTTAGCCCTGGAGTACACTGAAGCTTTCTTT
CDR3aa: CASSLALEYTEAFF
v_gene: TRBV28
j_gene: TRBJ1-1
d_gene: .
abundance: .

CDR3nt: TGTGCCAGCAGTCTCCCCAAACAGGGGGCGCTTGATGAAAAACTGTTTTTT
CDR3aa: CASSLPKQGALDEKLFF
v_gene: TRBV11-2
j_gene: TRBJ1-4
d_gene: TRBD1
abundance: .

CDR3nt: TGTGCCAGCAGCCAAGTGGGGACAGGGTTGGAGACCCAGTACTTC
CDR3aa: CASSQVGTGLETQYF
v_gene: TRBV7-7
j_gene: TRBJ2-5
d_gene: TRBD1
abundance: .

CDR3nt: TGCAGTGCTAGTCGGGCTCTGTTTGTTGTAGTGAACACTGAAGCTTTCTTT
CDR3aa: CSASRALFVVVNTEAFF
v_gene: TRBV20-1
j_gene: TRBJ1-1
d_gene: .
abundance: .

CDR3nt: TGTGCCAGCAGCCAAGGTCGGGCTAGCGTATCCTACGAGCAGTACTTC
CDR3aa: CASSQGRASVSYEQYF
v_gene: TRBV4-2
j_gene: TRBJ2-7
d_gene: .
abundance: .

CDR3nt: TGTGCCAGCTCAGGCTCCGGGACAGTAGAGCAGTACTTC
CDR3aa: CASSGSGTVEQYF
v_gene: TRBV18
j_gene: TRBJ2-7
d_gene: TRBD1
abundance: .

CDR3nt: TGTGCCAGCAGCTTGGGCCACTATCAGCCCCAGCATTTT
CDR3aa: CASSLGHYQPQHF
v_gene: TRBV11-2
j_gene: TRBJ1-5
d_gene: .
abundance: .

CDR3nt: TGTGCCAGCACAACGAACAGGGGGCCCTACGAGCAGTACTTC
CDR3aa: CASTTNRGPYEQYF
v_gene: TRBV28
j_gene: TRBJ2-7
d_gene: TRBD1
abundance: .

CDR3nt: TGCGCCAGCAGTTTTAGCGGGAGCTCCTACAATGAGCAGTTCTTC
CDR3aa: CASSFSGSSYNEQFF
v_gene: TRBV5-1
j_gene: TRBJ2-1
d_gene: TRBD2
abundance: .

CDR3nt: TGTGCCAGTAGTAGAACAGCAGACCATAGCAATCAGCCCCAGCATTTT
CDR3aa: CASSRTADHSNQPQHF
v_gene: TRBV19
j_gene: TRBJ1-5
d_gene: .
abundance: few